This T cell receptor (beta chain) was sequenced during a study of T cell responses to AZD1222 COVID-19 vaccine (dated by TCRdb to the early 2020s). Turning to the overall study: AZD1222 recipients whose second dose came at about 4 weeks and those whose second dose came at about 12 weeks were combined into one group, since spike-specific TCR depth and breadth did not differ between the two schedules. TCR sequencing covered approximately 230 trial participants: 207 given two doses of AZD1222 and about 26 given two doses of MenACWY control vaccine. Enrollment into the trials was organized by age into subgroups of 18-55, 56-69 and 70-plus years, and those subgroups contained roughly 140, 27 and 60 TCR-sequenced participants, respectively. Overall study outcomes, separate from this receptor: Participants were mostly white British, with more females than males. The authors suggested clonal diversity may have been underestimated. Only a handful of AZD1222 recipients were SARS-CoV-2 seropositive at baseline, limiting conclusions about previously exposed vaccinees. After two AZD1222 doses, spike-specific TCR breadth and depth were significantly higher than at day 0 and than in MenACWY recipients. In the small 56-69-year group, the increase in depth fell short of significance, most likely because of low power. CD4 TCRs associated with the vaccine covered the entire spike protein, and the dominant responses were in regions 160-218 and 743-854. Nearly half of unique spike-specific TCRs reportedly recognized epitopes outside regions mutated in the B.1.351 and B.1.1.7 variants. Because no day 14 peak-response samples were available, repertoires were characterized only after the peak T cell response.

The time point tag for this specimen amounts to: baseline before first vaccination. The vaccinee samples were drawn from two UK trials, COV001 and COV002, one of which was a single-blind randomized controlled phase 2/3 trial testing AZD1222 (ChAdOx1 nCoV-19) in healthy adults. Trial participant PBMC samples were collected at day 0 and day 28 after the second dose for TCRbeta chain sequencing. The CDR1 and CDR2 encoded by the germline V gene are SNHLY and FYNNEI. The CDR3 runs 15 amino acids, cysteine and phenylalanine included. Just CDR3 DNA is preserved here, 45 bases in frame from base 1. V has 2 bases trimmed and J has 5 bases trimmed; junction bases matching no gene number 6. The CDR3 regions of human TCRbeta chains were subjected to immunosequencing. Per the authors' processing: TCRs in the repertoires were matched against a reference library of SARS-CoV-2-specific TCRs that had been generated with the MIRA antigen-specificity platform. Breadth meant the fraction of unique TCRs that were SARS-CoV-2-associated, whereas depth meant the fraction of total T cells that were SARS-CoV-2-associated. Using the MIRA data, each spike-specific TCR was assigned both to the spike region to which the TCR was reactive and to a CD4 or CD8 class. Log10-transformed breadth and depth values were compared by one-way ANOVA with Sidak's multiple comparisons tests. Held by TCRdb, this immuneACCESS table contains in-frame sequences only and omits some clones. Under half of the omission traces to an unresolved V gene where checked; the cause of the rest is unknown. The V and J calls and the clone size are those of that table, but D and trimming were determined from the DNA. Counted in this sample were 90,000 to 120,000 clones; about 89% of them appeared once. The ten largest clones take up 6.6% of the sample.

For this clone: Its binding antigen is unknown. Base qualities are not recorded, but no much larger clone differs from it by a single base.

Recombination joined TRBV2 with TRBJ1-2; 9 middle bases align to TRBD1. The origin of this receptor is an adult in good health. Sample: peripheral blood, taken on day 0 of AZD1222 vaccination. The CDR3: CASSERQGEGYGYTF. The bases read TGTGCCAGCAGTGAACGACAGGGGGAGGGTTATGGCTACACCTTC.